Many counts were recorded for the clone carrying this TCR beta chain. This sample stems from a study of patients and donors after allogeneic stem cell transplantation. Trimming removed 4 bases from V and 8 bases from J, with 12 bases in between. The CDR3 sequence is 13 residues long. Germline CDR1 reads SGDLS; CDR2 reads YYNGEE. Each CDR3 protein is one row after TCRdb ran MiXCR on the RT-PCR reads. The data show approximately 33,000 distinct CDR3 sequences, under 7.5% seen once. This sequence originates from a human donor who was either an allogeneic HSCT recipient or a stem cell or donor lymphocyte infusion donor (not recorded which). It is not recorded whose cells these are; they may come from a transplant donor. The chain employs TRBV9 and TRBJ2-2; D uncertain. Input material: blood, either unsorted or a sorted T cell fraction (not recorded which). CDR3 region: CASSKNIFGELFF. For the CDR3, the DNA is TGTGCCAGCAGCAAGAACATTTTTGGGGAGCTGTTTTTT.